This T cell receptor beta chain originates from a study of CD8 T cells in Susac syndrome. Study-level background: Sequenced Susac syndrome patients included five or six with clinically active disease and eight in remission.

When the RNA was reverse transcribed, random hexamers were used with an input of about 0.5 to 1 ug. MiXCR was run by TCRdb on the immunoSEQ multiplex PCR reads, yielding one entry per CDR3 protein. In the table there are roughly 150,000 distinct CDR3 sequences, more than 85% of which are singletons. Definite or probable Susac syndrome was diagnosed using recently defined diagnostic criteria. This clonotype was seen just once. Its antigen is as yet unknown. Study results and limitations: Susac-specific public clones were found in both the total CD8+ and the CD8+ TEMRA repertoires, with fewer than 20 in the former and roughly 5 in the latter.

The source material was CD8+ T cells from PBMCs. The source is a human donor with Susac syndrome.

This CDR3 reads CASSQLRGGSPEAFF. In DNA, the CDR3 is TGTGCCAGCAGCCAACTCCGAGGGGGTTCCCCTGAAGCTTTCTTT. The chain has TRBV7-8 and TRBJ1-1; tentative D call: TRBD1 (6 bases). CDR3 length equals 15 residues. V lost 5 bases, J lost 6 bases, and 19 bases lay in between. Per germline, CDR1 SGHVS and CDR2 FQNEAQ.